This T cell receptor beta chain comes out of a study of blood T cell repertoires in COVID-19. In the original analysis: How many nucleated cells were present was estimated from reference gene primer amplification. Sequenced by immunoSEQ multiplex PCR; TCRdb stores in-frame clones only, minus some. The V and J calls and clone size are taken from that table; D and trimming were inferred from the DNA. The sample has 60,000 to 85,000 clones, 84% seen once; the top ten hold 36%. Per the germline V gene, CDR1 is KGHDR and CDR2 is SFDVKD. This CDR3 spans 12 amino acids. Trimming left V 1 base short and J 9 bases short, with 6 bases between.

The source of this sequence is a man in his 70s with acute or convalescent COVID-19. The V and J genes are TRBV24-1 and TRBJ2-1, with D hard to call. Sequenced: peripheral blood. CDR3: CATSDFFGEQFF. CDR3 DNA sequence: TGTGCCACCAGTGATTTTTTCGGTGAGCAGTTCTTC.